This TCR beta chain was recorded in a study of shared clonotypes between healthy human individuals. The study's findings and limits: The generation probabilities recorded for non-shared clonotypes fell below those of clonotypes shared by all four donors.

This clone was picked up one time. Its specificity is not known. The authors ran the assay at deep level. Over several immunoSEQ plates, each subset's genomic DNA was distributed in even portions. Sequencing was performed with immunoSEQ multiplex PCR; in TCRdb, only in-frame clones are kept and a portion is missing. Of millions of clones in the sample, approximately 93% were seen once. Sample: naive CD4+ T cells from PBMCs. Specified subset: CD45RA+ positively selected. The TCR was taken from a man younger than 30 in good health. Some clones in this sample may be carry-over from other donors' samples.

CDR3: CASSVRQGAYTF. CDR3 nucleotides: TGTGCCAGCAGTGTAAGACAGGGGGCTTACACCTTC. The chain has TRBV6-1 and TRBJ1-2; TRBD1 matches at 10 bases. This CDR3 is built from 12 residues. The ends lost 4 bases at V and 11 bases at J; junction bases unmatched: 4. The germline V gene encodes CDR1 MNHNS and CDR2 SASEGT.